Below, one T cell receptor beta chain is given with its context. Its antigen is unknown. One base away there is no much larger clone; base qualities are not given. These data come from a study of shared clonotypes between healthy human individuals (dated by TCRdb to 2018 to 2021). Regarding the complete study: The cohort included three men and a couple of women between 18 and 49 years of age. For each donor, CD4 naive and CD4 memory were each given three plates, CD8 naive was given two plates, and CD8 memory was given one plate. To estimate repertoire size and how much clonotype sharing occurs between individuals, the study deeply sequenced the blood TCR repertoires of several healthy adults. To increase sequencing depth and limit assay-specific biases, different laboratories used diverse techniques to prepare libraries and sequence TCR repertoires. Leukapheresis yielded between about 0.8 and 8.9 billion PBMCs per donor.

CD8 naive samples consisted of CD45RO-negative cells that were positively selected for CCR7, yielding a CD45RA+CCR7+ population without TemRA cells. Donors were healthy HIV-negative adults with no recently reported acute infections or vaccinations. All donors were Caucasian adults living in Nashville, Tennessee, USA. Blood was obtained by leukapheresis, after which PBMCs were separated by Ficoll-Histopaque density gradient centrifugation and cryopreserved in liquid nitrogen vapor phase. Analytical flow cytometry was used to check the purity and quantity of every magnetically sorted T cell population. Genomic DNA was isolated from each sorted fraction and quantified by UV absorbance on a Nanodrop 2000c. Using the deep immunoSEQ assay, TCR CDR3 regions were amplified from genomic DNA by multiplex PCR. For each cell subset, the extracted genomic DNA was distributed evenly across all wells of several immunoSEQ 96-well plates, and each plate served as one replicate. For sorted subsets, approximately 200 ng of genomic DNA, equivalent to around 29,000 T cell genomes, went into each replicate PCR. The purified libraries were quantified using a Qubit 3.0 fluorometer, sized with a Bioanalyzer 2100, and then quantified again using the KAPA Library Quantification kit. A separate single-read 150-cycle Illumina NextSeq 550 flow cell was used to sequence each immunoSEQ 96-well plate. The study's processing was this. Because the immunoSEQ output held only junctional sequences and lacked quality scores, the filtering could not match the filtering applied to full-length reads. Sequences were annotated with PyIR, a Python wrapper for IgBLAST v1.9, using IMGT germline references to assign V/J genes and CDR3. Any read was removed if the V/J assignment was weak (E-value above 1e-6), the CDR3 was missing, or the read contained stop codons, out-of-frame junctions, or ambiguous translated residues. V3J clonotypes were defined by identical inferred V gene, J gene, and CDR3 amino acid sequence. To compute the percentage overlap between repertoires, the number of shared unique clonotypes was divided by the size of the smaller repertoire. Richness of each repertoire was evaluated using RTK rarefaction, the Chao1 estimator, and Recon v2.1 estimates of unobserved clonotypes. OLGA was used to compute generation probabilities for all TCRbeta clonotypes that the gDNA method yielded from four donors. TCRdb took over this immuneACCESS table, retaining in-frame rearrangements with V and J assigned. Such tables are incomplete; in checked studies, under half of the missing clones stem from an unresolved V gene, and the remainder is unexplained. V, J and clone size were drawn from that table, and D and trimming were deduced from the DNA. A total of around 2,000,000 clones appear in this sample, approximately 94% of them only once. Of the sample, 1% to 1.3% is held by the ten largest clones.

Points the paper makes about the study in general: Based on pairwise subsampling, the degree of clonotype sharing among donors was expected to be affected by sequencing depth. The small number of donors limited the genetic and exposure-history diversity represented. Higher generation probabilities were observed for clonotypes shared by all four sorted-subset donors than for non-shared clonotypes. Only blood was sampled, and tissue TCR repertoires likely differ from those in blood. Across a handful of donors, roughly 5% of naive CD4, approximately 3.6% of naive CD8, about 2% of memory CD4, and 0.4% to 0.45% of memory CD8 clonotypes were shared. Naive subsets generally had larger estimated clonotype richness than memory subsets. Even with the large sequencing depth, rarefaction of the sorted-subset datasets indicated that sequencing was incomplete.

From its cysteine to its phenylalanine, the CDR3 spans 16 amino acids. Of the read, only the CDR3 DNA is kept; its 48 bases are in frame from base 1. For this chain, trimming is 2 bases at the V end and 2 bases at the J end, and the number of junction bases without a gene match is 5. The germline V gene gives CDR1 as MNHNS and CDR2 as SASEGT. The specimen sequenced was naive CD8+ T cells sorted from blood. The cell subset or site label for this specimen denotes: CD45RA+CCR7+. The rearranged segments are TRBV6-1 and TRBJ2-7; 11 of the junction bases match TRBD2. This TCR derives from a man aged 18-30 years in good health. In nucleotides, the sequence is TGTGCCAGCAGTGAATGGGCTAGCGGGGGGCCCTACGAGCAGTACTTC. Its coded protein is CASSEWASGGPYEQYF.